This T cell receptor (beta chain) comes out of a study of naive and memory T cell subsets. The beta constant-region primer was an equimolar mix of two oligonucleotides covering TRBC1 and TRBC2. Four rounds of PCR amplified the ligated cDNA using nested alpha and beta constant-region primers plus SP2. A 12-nucleotide UMI and the SP2 primer were added to the cDNA 3' end by oligonucleotide ligation. Via MiXCR, TCRdb re-called the UMI-ligation and nested PCR reads, giving one row per CDR3 protein. The repertoire holds more than 120,000 distinct CDR3 sequences, with more than 15% as singletons. Points from the study as a whole: In CD4 and CD8 cells, diversity dropped from naive through EMRA. Naive repertoires, especially CD8, held a few larger clonotypes, possibly memory cells re-expressing CD45RA.

CD8 T cells were positively selected from what remained after CD4 positive selection. Four subsets defined by CD45RA and CD27 were sorted after CD3, CD4, CD8 and live/dead staining. This clonotype was found a few times. Antigen unknown. The sample comprised naive CD8+ T cells from blood. The receptor comes from a human donor in good health.

The CDR3 loop is CATQSSGEDTQYF. For the CDR3, the DNA is TGTGCCACCCAGTCTAGCGGCGAAGATACGCAGTATTTT. This chain joins TRBV12-3 or TRBV12-4 and TRBJ2-3, with 7 nucleotides matching TRBD2. V lost 10 bases to trimming and J lost 5 bases; unmatched junction nucleotides: 9. This CDR3 spans 13 amino acids.